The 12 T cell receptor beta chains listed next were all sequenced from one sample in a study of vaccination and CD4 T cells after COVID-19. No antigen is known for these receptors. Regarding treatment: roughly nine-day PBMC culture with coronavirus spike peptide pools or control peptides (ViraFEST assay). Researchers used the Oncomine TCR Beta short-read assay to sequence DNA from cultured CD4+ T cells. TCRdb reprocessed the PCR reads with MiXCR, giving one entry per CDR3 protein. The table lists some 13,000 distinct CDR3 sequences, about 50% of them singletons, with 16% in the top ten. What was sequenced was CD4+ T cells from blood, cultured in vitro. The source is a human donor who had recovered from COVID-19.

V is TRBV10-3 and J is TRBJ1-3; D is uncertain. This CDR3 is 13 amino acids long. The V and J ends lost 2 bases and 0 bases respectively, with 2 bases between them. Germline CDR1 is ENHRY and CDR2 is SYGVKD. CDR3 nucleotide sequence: TGTGCCATCAGTGAGGGCTCTGGAAACACCATATATTTT. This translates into CAISEGSGNTIYF.

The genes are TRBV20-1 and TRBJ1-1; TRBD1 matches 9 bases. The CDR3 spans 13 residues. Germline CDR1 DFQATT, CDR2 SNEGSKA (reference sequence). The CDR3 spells CRAGQGMNTEAFF. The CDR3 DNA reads TGCAGAGCAGGACAGGGGATGAACACTGAAGCTTTCTTT.

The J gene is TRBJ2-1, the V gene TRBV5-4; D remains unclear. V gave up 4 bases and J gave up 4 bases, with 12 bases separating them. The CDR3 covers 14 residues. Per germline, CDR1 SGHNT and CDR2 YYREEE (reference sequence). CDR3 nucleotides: TGTGCCAGCAGCACGAACGCCGGTTACAATGAGCAGTTCTTC. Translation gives CASSTNAGYNEQFF.

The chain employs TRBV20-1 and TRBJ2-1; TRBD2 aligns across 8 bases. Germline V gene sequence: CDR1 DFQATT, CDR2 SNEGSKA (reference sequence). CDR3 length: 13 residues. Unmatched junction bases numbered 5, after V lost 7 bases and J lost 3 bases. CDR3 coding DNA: TGCAGTGTTGGGACTAGGGTCTACAATGAGCAGTTCTTC. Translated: CSVGTRVYNEQFF.

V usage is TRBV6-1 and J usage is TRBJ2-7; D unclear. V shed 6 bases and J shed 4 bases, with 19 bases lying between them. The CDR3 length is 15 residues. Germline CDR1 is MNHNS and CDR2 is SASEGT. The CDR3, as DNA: TGTGCCAGCAGCCGTGACGCAGCCCAATCTTACGAGCAGTACTTC. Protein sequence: CASSRDAAQSYEQYF.

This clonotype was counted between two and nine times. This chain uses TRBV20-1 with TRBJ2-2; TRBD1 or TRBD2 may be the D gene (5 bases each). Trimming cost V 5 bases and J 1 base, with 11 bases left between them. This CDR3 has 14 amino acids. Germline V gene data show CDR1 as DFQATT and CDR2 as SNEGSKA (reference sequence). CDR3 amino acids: CSAYRDQNTGELFF. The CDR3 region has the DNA TGCAGTGCTTACCGGGACCAGAACACCGGGGAGCTGTTTTTT.

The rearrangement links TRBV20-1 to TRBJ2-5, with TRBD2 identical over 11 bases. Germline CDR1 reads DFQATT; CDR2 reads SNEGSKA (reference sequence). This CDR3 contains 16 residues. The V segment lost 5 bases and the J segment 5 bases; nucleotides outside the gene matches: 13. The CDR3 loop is CSAYSTTSGTVETQYF. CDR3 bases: TGCAGTGCTTATAGTACGACTAGCGGGACTGTGGAGACCCAGTACTTC.

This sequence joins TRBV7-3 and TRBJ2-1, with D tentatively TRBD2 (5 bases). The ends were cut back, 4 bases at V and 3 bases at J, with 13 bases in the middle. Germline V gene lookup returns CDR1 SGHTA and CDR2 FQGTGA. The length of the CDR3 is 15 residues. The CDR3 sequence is CASSSSLGLYNEQFF. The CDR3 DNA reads TGTGCCAGCAGCTCCAGCCTAGGACTCTACAATGAGCAGTTCTTC.

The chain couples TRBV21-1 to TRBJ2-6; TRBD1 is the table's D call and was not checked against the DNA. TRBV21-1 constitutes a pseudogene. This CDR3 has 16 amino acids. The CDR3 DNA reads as TGTGCCGGCAGCCGGGACAGGGGATCTGGGGCCAACGTCCTGACTTTC. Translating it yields CAGSRDRGSGANVLTF.

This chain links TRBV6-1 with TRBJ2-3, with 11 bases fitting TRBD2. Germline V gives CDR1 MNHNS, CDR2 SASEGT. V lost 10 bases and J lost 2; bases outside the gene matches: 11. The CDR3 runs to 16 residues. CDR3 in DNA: TGTGCCAACAGAATCACTAGCGGGAGTTTCACAGATACGCAGTATTTT. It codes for CANRITSGSFTDTQYF.

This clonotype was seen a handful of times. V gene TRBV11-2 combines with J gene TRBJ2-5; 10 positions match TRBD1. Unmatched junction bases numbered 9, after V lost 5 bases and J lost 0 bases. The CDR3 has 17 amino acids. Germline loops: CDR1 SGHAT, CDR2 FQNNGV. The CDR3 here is CASSTYRDRGNQETQYF. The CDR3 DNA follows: TGTGCCAGCAGCACCTACCGGGACAGGGGCAACCAAGAGACCCAGTACTTC.

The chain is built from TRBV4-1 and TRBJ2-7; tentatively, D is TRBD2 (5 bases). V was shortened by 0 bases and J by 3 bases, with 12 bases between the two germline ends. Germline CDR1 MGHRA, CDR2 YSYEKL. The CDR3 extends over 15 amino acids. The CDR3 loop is CASSQDPLALYEQYF. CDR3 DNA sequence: TGCGCCAGCAGCCAAGATCCCCTAGCTCTCTACGAGCAGTACTTC.